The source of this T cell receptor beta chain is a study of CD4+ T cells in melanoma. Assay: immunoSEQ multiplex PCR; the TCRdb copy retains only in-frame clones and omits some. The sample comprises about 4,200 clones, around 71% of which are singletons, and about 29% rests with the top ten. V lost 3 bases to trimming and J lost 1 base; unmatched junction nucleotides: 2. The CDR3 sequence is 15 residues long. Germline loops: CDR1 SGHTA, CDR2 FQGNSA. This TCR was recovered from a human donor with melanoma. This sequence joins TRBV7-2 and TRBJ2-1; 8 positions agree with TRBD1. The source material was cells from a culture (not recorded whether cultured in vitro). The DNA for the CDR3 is TGTGCCAGCAGCTTGGACAGGGTGTCCTACAATGAGCAGTTCTTC. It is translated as CASSLDRVSYNEQFF.